This T cell receptor beta chain stems from a study of CD8 T cells in ankylosing spondylitis. Findings and limits, study-wide: It was reported that disease-linked clones were significantly enriched in matched ankylosing spondylitis synovial fluid. Disease-linked clones had a CD8+ phenotype and relatively low frequency in peripheral blood. Several highly homologous variants formed a TCR beta motif that appeared characteristic of ankylosing spondylitis blood.

Germline V gene data show CDR1 as SGHDT and CDR2 as YYEEEE. Trimming cost V 3 bases and J 0 bases, with 14 bases left between them. The CDR3 runs to 16 residues. TCRdb called the 5' RACE reads again in MiXCR, with one record for every CDR3 protein. The repertoire has about 420,000 distinct CDR3 sequences, 20% to 25% of them found once; the top ten carry about a sixth. A word on this clonotype: As yet, its antigen is unknown.

The sequence was obtained from a male donor with ankylosing spondylitis. The specimen was blood, either unsorted or a sorted T cell fraction (not recorded which). This chain connects TRBV5-6 to TRBJ2-3; the D gene is possibly TRBD1 (6 bases). The CDR3 here is CASSSYRVGSTDTQYF. Here the CDR3 DNA reads TGTGCCAGCAGCTCCTACAGGGTCGGGAGCACAGATACGCAGTATTTT.